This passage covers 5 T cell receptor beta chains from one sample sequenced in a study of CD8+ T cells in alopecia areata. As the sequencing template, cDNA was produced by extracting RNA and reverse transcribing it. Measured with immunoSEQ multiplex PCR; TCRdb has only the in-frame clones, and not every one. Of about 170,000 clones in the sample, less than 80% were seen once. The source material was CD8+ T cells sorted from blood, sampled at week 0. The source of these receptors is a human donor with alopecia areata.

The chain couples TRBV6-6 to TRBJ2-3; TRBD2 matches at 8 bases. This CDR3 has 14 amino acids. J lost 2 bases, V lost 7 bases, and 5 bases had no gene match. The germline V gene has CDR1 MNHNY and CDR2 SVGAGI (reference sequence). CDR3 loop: CASTLAGTTDTQYF. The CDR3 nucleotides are TGTGCCAGCACCTTAGCGGGGACCACAGATACGCAGTATTTT.

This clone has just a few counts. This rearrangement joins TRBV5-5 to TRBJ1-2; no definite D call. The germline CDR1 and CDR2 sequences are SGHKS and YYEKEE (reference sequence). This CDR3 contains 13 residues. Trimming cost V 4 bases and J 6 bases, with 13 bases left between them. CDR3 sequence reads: CASSNTGRDGYTF. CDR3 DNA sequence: TGTGCCAGCAGCAATACCGGACGGGATGGCTACACCTTC. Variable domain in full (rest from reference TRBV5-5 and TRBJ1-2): DAGVTQSPTHLIKTRGQQVTLRCSPISGHKSVSWYQQVLGQGPQFIFQYYEKEERGRGNFPDRFSARQFPNYSSELNVNALLLGDSALYLCASSNTGRDGYTFGSGTRLTVV.

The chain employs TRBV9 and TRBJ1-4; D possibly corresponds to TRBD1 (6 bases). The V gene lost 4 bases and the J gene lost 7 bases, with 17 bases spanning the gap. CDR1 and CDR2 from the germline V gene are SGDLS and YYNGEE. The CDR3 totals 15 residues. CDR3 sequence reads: CASSPDQGLGEKLFF. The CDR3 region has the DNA TGTGCCAGCAGCCCAGACCAGGGGTTGGGTGAAAAACTGTTTTTT. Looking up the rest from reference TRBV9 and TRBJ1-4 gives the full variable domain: DSGVTQTPKHLITATGQRVTLRCSPRSGDLSVYWYQQSLDQGLQFLIQYYNGEERAKGNILERFSAQQFPDLHSELNLSSLELGDSALYFCASSPDQGLGEKLFFGSGTQLSVL.

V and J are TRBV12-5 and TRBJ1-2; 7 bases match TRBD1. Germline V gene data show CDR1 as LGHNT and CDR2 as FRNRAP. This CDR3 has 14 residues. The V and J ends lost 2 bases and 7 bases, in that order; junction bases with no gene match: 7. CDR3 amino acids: CASGLISQGVGYTF. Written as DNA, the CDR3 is TGTGCTAGTGGTTTGATATCCCAGGGGGTTGGCTACACCTTC. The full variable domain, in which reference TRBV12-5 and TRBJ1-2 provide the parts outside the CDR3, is DARVTQTPRHKVTEMGQEVTMRCQPILGHNTVFWYRQTMMQGLELLAYFRNRAPLDDSGMPKDRFSAEMPDATLATLKIQPSEPRDSAVYFCASGLISQGVGYTFGSGTRLTVV.

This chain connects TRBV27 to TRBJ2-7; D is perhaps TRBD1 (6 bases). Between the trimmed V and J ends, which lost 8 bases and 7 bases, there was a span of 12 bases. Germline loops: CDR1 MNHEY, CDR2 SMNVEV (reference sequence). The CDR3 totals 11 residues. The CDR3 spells CASWGRREQYF. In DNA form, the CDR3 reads TGTGCCAGCTGGGGGCGACGAGAGCAGTACTTC.